Here is one TCR beta chain with its context. Germline V gene sequence: CDR1 MGHRA, CDR2 YSYEKL. The CDR3 has 15 residues. Deletions cut 3 bases from V and 2 bases from J, with 13 bases between. This record comes from a study of shared clonotypes between healthy human individuals. CD8 memory fractions consisted of CD45RO+ and CCR7-negative CD45RA+ TemRA cells together. Measured with immunoSEQ multiplex PCR; TCRdb has only the in-frame clones, and not every one. The table has over 300,000 clones, around 87% seen once. This clonotype originated in a man in his late teens or twenties in good health. Input material: memory CD8+ T cells sorted from blood. Subset reported: CD45RO+ cells pooled with CCR7-negative TemRA cells. V usage is TRBV4-1 and J usage is TRBJ1-1; D is unclear. The CDR3 reads CASSQGPVGNTEAFF. In DNA form, the CDR3 reads TGCGCCAGCAGCCAGGGTCCGGTCGGAAACACTGAAGCTTTCTTT.